This T cell receptor beta chain was documented in a study of CD8+ T cells in alopecia areata. Across the whole study: A regimen of oral tofacitinib, 5 to 10 mg twice daily, was given to treated patients.

cDNA reverse transcribed from extracted RNA served as the sequencing template. The repertoire was sequenced with immunoSEQ multiplex PCR; TCRdb's copy has only in-frame clones and lacks some. The sample carries about 150,000 clones, 75% to 90% recorded once. Specimens obtained from alopecia areata patients comprised lesional scalp punch biopsies and peripheral blood. The CDR3 contains 17 residues. CDR1 is SGHRS, CDR2 YFSETQ, per germline. This TCR derives from a human donor with alopecia areata. The chain links TRBV5-1 to TRBJ2-5; 7 bases align to TRBD1. The J call is in doubt because the DNA end fits TRBJ2-7 better. The sample consisted of CD8+ T cells sorted from blood, taken at week 0. The CDR3 region is CASSSSTGSYIAYEQYF. CDR3 coding DNA: TGCGCCAGCAGCTCCTCGACAGGGTCGTACATCGCCTACGAGCAGTACTTC.